Listed below are T cell receptor beta chains from one sample, sequenced in a study of molecular identifiers for immune sequencing clone quantification. TCRdb re-called the PCR reads with MiXCR, one entry per CDR3 protein. The data contain 97,000 or so distinct CDR3 sequences, less than 25% of them singletons. The sequenced sample was naive CD8+ T cells from blood, with Jurkat cell RNA spiked in. These TCRs come from a human donor in good health. Some libraries in this study had Jurkat cell RNA spiked in. Each CDR3 is given with its conserved first and last residue. A D gene is named only where the DNA matches it firmly.

v_call,d_call,j_call,cdr3_aa
TRBV20-1,.,TRBJ2-3,CSASPGFITDTQYF
TRBV20-1,TRBD1,TRBJ2-7,CSAGDRASYEQYF
TRBV2,.,TRBJ2-3,CASSPGTTDTQYF
TRBV11-2,TRBD1,TRBJ2-2,CASSPRTGNTGELFF
TRBV27,.,TRBJ2-1,CASSSSWVNNEQFF
TRBV4-2,.,TRBJ2-7,CASSQEGLYEQYF
TRBV7-2,.,TRBJ1-6,CASSPSPAGAHSPLHF
TRBV12-3/TRBV12-4,TRBD1,TRBJ2-6,CASNTRTGNGANVLTF
TRBV10-3,.,TRBJ2-7,CAISEFNDEQYF
TRBV30,.,TRBJ1-1,CAWNSWSSEAFF
TRBV18,TRBD1,TRBJ2-3,CASSPNSRGRIADTQYF
TRBV27,TRBD1,TRBJ1-1,CASSGIPGQEAFF
TRBV5-1,TRBD2,TRBJ2-3,CASSSRLAGGTDTQYF
TRBV6-1,TRBD2,TRBJ2-1,CASGRLAGQYNEQFF
TRBV6-6,TRBD2,TRBJ2-4,CASMFRGRTSLTQYF
TRBV19,.,TRBJ2-7,CASSTSVQGYYEQYF
TRBV5-5,.,TRBJ2-6,CASSLTFYSGANVLTF
TRBV7-9,.,TRBJ1-1,CASSLAQGPAFF
TRBV13,.,TRBJ2-7,CASSLSSSSYAQYF
TRBV11-1,.,TRBJ2-7,CASSLAGNYEQYF
TRBV6-5,TRBD1,TRBJ2-7,CASSSSTGGLLLQYF
TRBV6-5,.,TRBJ2-7,CASSYQDISEQYF
TRBV3-1,.,TRBJ2-5,CATGLEGTSETQYF
TRBV3-1,.,TRBJ1-1,CASSKEDSMNTEAFF
TRBV27,.,TRBJ2-7,CATSNGQPAEFIHEQYF
TRBV4-3,.,TRBJ1-3,CASSQEGQSGNTIYF
TRBV20-1,.,TRBJ1-3,CSAIPAGQGNTIYF
TRBV7-2,TRBD2,TRBJ2-7,CASSFSAGDSYEQYF
TRBV3-1,.,TRBJ1-5,CASSRTGPGGNQPQHF
TRBV12-3/TRBV12-4,.,TRBJ2-3,CASSLGQHTQYF
TRBV12-3/TRBV12-4,TRBD1,TRBJ1-2,CASSLAPGGRDGYTF
TRBV20-1,.,TRBJ2-7,CSADLGLSNYEQYF
TRBV30,TRBD2,TRBJ2-7,CAWSTSGGYEQYF
TRBV6-2/TRBV6-3,.,TRBJ2-7,CASDGGTEQYF
TRBV7-9,.,TRBJ2-7,CASSLVQRVGEQYF
TRBV11-2,.,TRBJ2-5,CASSSPGREKEPQYF
TRBV11-3,.,TRBJ2-1,CASSFNTYNEQFF
TRBV7-9,TRBD2,TRBJ2-7,CASSPPTSGRPVEQYF
TRBV30,TRBD1,TRBJ2-3,CACSRTGSSTDTQYF
TRBV6-2/TRBV6-3,.,TRBJ2-1,CASSYLSAPRNEQFF
TRBV3-1,TRBD2,TRBJ2-7,CASSPGLVFNEQYF
TRBV4-3,.,TRBJ2-5,CASSQDWTAQEPQYF
TRBV6-5,TRBD1,TRBJ2-7,CASSYSRGQLRGMVDEQYF
TRBV20-1,.,TRBJ2-7,CSATAESSSYEQYF
TRBV30,.,TRBJ2-2,CAWPAPGDTGELFF
TRBV6-5,.,TRBJ1-2,CASSPQGALYGYTF